Listed below are T cell receptor beta chains from one sample, sequenced in a study of molecular identifiers for immune sequencing clone quantification. TCRdb called the PCR reads again in MiXCR, with one record for every CDR3 protein. The sample consists of under 800,000 distinct CDR3 sequences, about 25% of them appearing once. What was sequenced was naive CD8+ T cells from blood, with Jurkat cell RNA spiked in. These receptor sequences come from a human donor in good health. Some libraries in this study had Jurkat cell RNA spiked in. CDR3s include the opening cysteine and the closing phenylalanine or tryptophan. A D gene is named only where the DNA matches it firmly. A clone size is listed for some rows: how often the clone was seen (once, few, many), or a class if it is expanded.

clone size: .; V gene: TRBV4-1; D gene: TRBD1; J gene: TRBJ1-6; CDR3 DNA: TGCGCCAGCAGCCACGGTGAAGGGGGCGGCTCCTATAATTCACCCCTCCACTTT; CDR3 protein: CASSHGEGGGSYNSPLHF
clone size: many; V gene: TRBV4-1; D gene: .; J gene: TRBJ1-2; CDR3 DNA: TGCGCCAGCAGCCAAGATTTATTTTACACCTTC; CDR3 protein: CASSQDLFYTF
clone size: many; V gene: TRBV11-2; D gene: TRBD2; J gene: TRBJ2-3; CDR3 DNA: TGTGCCAGCAACGTAGCGGGGAATCCCACAGATACGCAGTATTTT; CDR3 protein: CASNVAGNPTDTQYF
clone size: .; V gene: TRBV12-3/TRBV12-4; D gene: .; J gene: TRBJ2-1; CDR3 DNA: TGTGCCAGCATCAAAGGTACGGGATACCCTTCCTACAATGAGCAGTTCTTC; CDR3 protein: CASIKGTGYPSYNEQFF
clone size: .; V gene: TRBV7-8; D gene: .; J gene: TRBJ1-6; CDR3 DNA: TGTGCCAGCAGACCTAAGGACTTCTCGAGATCACCCCTCCACTTT; CDR3 protein: CASRPKDFSRSPLHF
clone size: many; V gene: TRBV5-6; D gene: .; J gene: TRBJ2-7; CDR3 DNA: TGTGCCAGCAGCTTGGGGCAGGGGTTGAGGGAGCAGTACTTC; CDR3 protein: CASSLGQGLREQYF
clone size: .; V gene: TRBV11-2; D gene: .; J gene: TRBJ2-7; CDR3 DNA: TGTGCCAGCAGCTTTTCCCCCGGGAGCTCCTACGAGCAGTACTTC; CDR3 protein: CASSFSPGSSYEQYF
clone size: few; V gene: TRBV4-3; D gene: TRBD1; J gene: TRBJ2-1; CDR3 DNA: TGCGCCAGCAGCCAAGAACAGGGGACCAATGAGCAGTTCTTC; CDR3 protein: CASSQEQGTNEQFF
clone size: .; V gene: TRBV12-3/TRBV12-4; D gene: TRBD2; J gene: TRBJ2-1; CDR3 DNA: TGTGCCAGCAGCCCCCGGACTAGCGGGGGGGACAATGAGCAGTTCTTC; CDR3 protein: CASSPRTSGGDNEQFF
clone size: many; V gene: TRBV7-6; D gene: .; J gene: TRBJ2-3; CDR3 DNA: TGTGCCAGCAGCTTAATAAGACCGGGTTCACCAGATACGCAGTATTTT; CDR3 protein: CASSLIRPGSPDTQYF
clone size: .; V gene: TRBV6-2/TRBV6-3; D gene: .; J gene: TRBJ2-7; CDR3 DNA: TGTGCCAGCAGTGACTGTTCCGTGCTACAGGGATACGAGCAGTGCTTC; CDR3 protein: CASSDCSVLQGYEQCF
clone size: many; V gene: TRBV7-6; D gene: .; J gene: TRBJ1-4; CDR3 DNA: TGTGCCAGCAGCTTTGGGACGGCCGGATCTAATGAAAAACTGTTTTTT; CDR3 protein: CASSFGTAGSNEKLFF
clone size: many; V gene: TRBV20-1; D gene: TRBD1; J gene: TRBJ1-2; CDR3 DNA: TGCAGTGCTAGAGAGAGGGACAGGGGGTACTATGGCTACACCTTC; CDR3 protein: CSARERDRGYYGYTF
clone size: .; V gene: TRBV7-9; D gene: .; J gene: TRBJ2-7; CDR3 DNA: TGTGCCAGCAGCTTAGACGCAGGGGTCAACGAGCAGTACTTC; CDR3 protein: CASSLDAGVNEQYF
clone size: few; V gene: TRBV7-9; D gene: TRBD2; J gene: TRBJ2-2; CDR3 DNA: TGTGCCAGCAGCGCCTTCGGGACTAGCGGTTTGGAGATCACCGGGGAGCTGTTTTTT; CDR3 protein: CASSAFGTSGLEITGELFF
clone size: many; V gene: TRBV4-3; D gene: .; J gene: TRBJ1-5; CDR3 DNA: TGCGCCAGCAGCCAAGACCGAACAGACAATCAGCCCCAGCATTTT; CDR3 protein: CASSQDRTDNQPQHF
clone size: many; V gene: TRBV12-3/TRBV12-4; D gene: .; J gene: TRBJ1-1; CDR3 DNA: TGTGCCAGCGTCCCCCCGGGTACTGAAGCTTTCTTT; CDR3 protein: CASVPPGTEAFF
clone size: few; V gene: TRBV7-2; D gene: TRBD2; J gene: TRBJ2-2; CDR3 DNA: TGTGCCAGCAGCTTAATCCCTAGCGGGTATAACACCGGGGAGCTGTTTTTT; CDR3 protein: CASSLIPSGYNTGELFF
clone size: .; V gene: TRBV28; D gene: TRBD1; J gene: TRBJ1-2; CDR3 DNA: TGTGCCAGCAGTTTGAGACAGGGGGCGGCTAACTATGGCTACACCTTC; CDR3 protein: CASSLRQGAANYGYTF
clone size: many; V gene: TRBV12-3/TRBV12-4; D gene: TRBD2; J gene: TRBJ2-7; CDR3 DNA: TGTGCCAGCAGCACGACTAGCAACGAGCAGTACTTC; CDR3 protein: CASSTTSNEQYF
clone size: many; V gene: TRBV20-1; D gene: TRBD1; J gene: TRBJ1-1; CDR3 DNA: TGCAGTGCTAGAGATCCTTACAGGGGGCCGAACACTGAAGCTTTCTTT; CDR3 protein: CSARDPYRGPNTEAFF
clone size: .; V gene: TRBV5-1; D gene: TRBD1; J gene: TRBJ2-1; CDR3 DNA: TGCGCCAGCAGTTCATCGGACAGGGGGCCCAATGAGCAGTTCTTC; CDR3 protein: CASSSSDRGPNEQFF
clone size: many; V gene: TRBV12-3/TRBV12-4; D gene: TRBD2; J gene: TRBJ2-6; CDR3 DNA: TGTGCCAGCAGTTTCCTAGCGGGGATTCACTCTGGGGCCAACGTCCTGACTTTC; CDR3 protein: CASSFLAGIHSGANVLTF
clone size: .; V gene: TRBV29-1; D gene: .; J gene: TRBJ2-7; CDR3 DNA: TGCAGCGCTGGTTCAGGGGCCGGGGAGCAGTACTTC; CDR3 protein: CSAGSGAGEQYF
clone size: few; V gene: TRBV27; D gene: .; J gene: TRBJ2-7; CDR3 DNA: TGTGCCAGCAGCTGGGGGACGGGACCACGCAACGAGCAGTACTTC; CDR3 protein: CASSWGTGPRNEQYF
clone size: .; V gene: TRBV30; D gene: .; J gene: TRBJ2-3; CDR3 DNA: TGTGCCTGGAGTCTGGGTCCACGAATAGATACGCAGTATTTT; CDR3 protein: CAWSLGPRIDTQYF
clone size: .; V gene: TRBV7-2; D gene: .; J gene: TRBJ2-5; CDR3 DNA: TGTGCCAGCAGCTTAAGGTGGGGGACGGAGACCCAGTACTTC; CDR3 protein: CASSLRWGTETQYF
clone size: .; V gene: TRBV23-1; D gene: TRBD1; J gene: TRBJ1-4; CDR3 DNA: TGCGCCAGCCGGGACAGGGTGGTTTTGAAACTGTTTTTT; CDR3 protein: CASRDRVVLKLFF
clone size: few; V gene: TRBV4-1; D gene: .; J gene: TRBJ1-1; CDR3 DNA: TGCGCCAGCAGCCAAGCGATCGCCTTGGTAGAGAACACTGAAGCTTTCTTT; CDR3 protein: CASSQAIALVENTEAFF
clone size: .; V gene: TRBV11-3; D gene: .; J gene: TRBJ1-1; CDR3 DNA: TGTGCCAGCAGCCCTGGACAGAACTCCGGGAACACTGAAGCTTTCTTT; CDR3 protein: CASSPGQNSGNTEAFF
clone size: .; V gene: TRBV7-2; D gene: TRBD1; J gene: TRBJ2-1; CDR3 DNA: TGTGCCAGCAGCTCCGCCGGGACAGAAATTTACAATGAGCAGTTCTTC; CDR3 protein: CASSSAGTEIYNEQFF
clone size: .; V gene: TRBV19; D gene: .; J gene: TRBJ2-1; CDR3 DNA: TGTGCCAGTACCACGGGGCCAGATAACAATGAGCAGTTCTTC; CDR3 protein: CASTTGPDNNEQFF
clone size: many; V gene: TRBV13; D gene: .; J gene: TRBJ1-5; CDR3 DNA: TGTGCCAGCAGCTGGGGTGGGACGGATAGCAATCAGCCCCAGCATTTT; CDR3 protein: CASSWGGTDSNQPQHF
clone size: many; V gene: TRBV9; D gene: .; J gene: TRBJ2-3; CDR3 DNA: TGTGCCAGCAGCGGTACTAGCATCAGCACAGATACGCAGTATTTT; CDR3 protein: CASSGTSISTDTQYF
clone size: many; V gene: TRBV7-9; D gene: .; J gene: TRBJ2-7; CDR3 DNA: TGTGCCAGCAGCGACCCGACAGGTCGGGACGAGCAGTACTTC; CDR3 protein: CASSDPTGRDEQYF
clone size: many; V gene: TRBV24-1; D gene: .; J gene: TRBJ2-1; CDR3 DNA: TGTGCCACCAGTGGAGCGGGTTCCTACAATGAGCAGTTCTTC; CDR3 protein: CATSGAGSYNEQFF
clone size: .; V gene: TRBV12-3/TRBV12-4; D gene: .; J gene: TRBJ2-1; CDR3 DNA: TGTGCCAGCAGTCCGGACATGAGTTCCTACAATGAGCAGTTCTTC; CDR3 protein: CASSPDMSSYNEQFF
clone size: many; V gene: TRBV9; D gene: .; J gene: TRBJ1-3; CDR3 DNA: TGTGCCAGCAGCTGGACCGGGGACGGCGGAAACACCATATATTTT; CDR3 protein: CASSWTGDGGNTIYF
clone size: many; V gene: TRBV4-1; D gene: .; J gene: TRBJ2-4; CDR3 DNA: TGCGCCAGCAGCCAAGTCCCGGGGGAAGGCGGATTAAACATTCAGTACTTC; CDR3 protein: CASSQVPGEGGLNIQYF
clone size: once; V gene: TRBV28; D gene: .; J gene: TRBJ1-5; CDR3 DNA: TGTGCCAGCAGCACTCTTGGACAGCTTAGCAATCAGCCCCAGCATTTT; CDR3 protein: CASSTLGQLSNQPQHF
clone size: .; V gene: TRBV6-2/TRBV6-3; D gene: TRBD2; J gene: TRBJ2-3; CDR3 DNA: TGTGCCAGCAGTTACTCGCGGGCGGGGGGGCCCTCAGATACGCAGTATTTT; CDR3 protein: CASSYSRAGGPSDTQYF
clone size: many; V gene: TRBV7-2; D gene: .; J gene: TRBJ2-5; CDR3 DNA: TGTGCCAGCAGCTTAAACGGGCCAGACCAAGAGACCCAGTACTTC; CDR3 protein: CASSLNGPDQETQYF
clone size: .; V gene: TRBV13; D gene: TRBD1; J gene: TRBJ2-7; CDR3 DNA: TGTGCCAGCAGCGTGACGGGACAGGTCAGAGACGAGCAGTACTTC; CDR3 protein: CASSVTGQVRDEQYF
clone size: many; V gene: TRBV7-6; D gene: .; J gene: TRBJ2-7; CDR3 DNA: TGTGCCAGCAGCCCGGGGCAGACAAGCTCCTACGAGCAGTACTTC; CDR3 protein: CASSPGQTSSYEQYF
clone size: few; V gene: TRBV4-3; D gene: .; J gene: TRBJ1-3; CDR3 DNA: TGCGCCAGCAGCCACTATCTTTCGGACCCTCAAGGAAACACCATATATTTT; CDR3 protein: CASSHYLSDPQGNTIYF
clone size: .; V gene: TRBV19; D gene: .; J gene: TRBJ2-2; CDR3 DNA: TGTGCCAGTAGTTTGTGGGAGCGCGGCACCGGGGAGCTGTTTTTT; CDR3 protein: CASSLWERGTGELFF
clone size: many; V gene: TRBV30; D gene: .; J gene: TRBJ2-3; CDR3 DNA: TGTGCCTGGAGAGAGCGGGGCACAGATACGCAGTATTTT; CDR3 protein: CAWRERGTDTQYF
clone size: .; V gene: TRBV19; D gene: .; J gene: TRBJ1-5; CDR3 DNA: TGTGCCAGTAGTGGGGACAAAGGGAATCAGCCCCAGCATTTT; CDR3 protein: CASSGDKGNQPQHF
clone size: many; V gene: TRBV7-9; D gene: .; J gene: TRBJ2-3; CDR3 DNA: TGTGCCAGCAGCTTAGGACCCACAGATACGCAGTATTTT; CDR3 protein: CASSLGPTDTQYF
clone size: .; V gene: TRBV11-3; D gene: TRBD1; J gene: TRBJ2-7; CDR3 DNA: TGTGCCAGCAGCTCCAGGACAGGGGCGGGTGAGCAGTACTTC; CDR3 protein: CASSSRTGAGEQYF
clone size: many; V gene: TRBV7-2; D gene: TRBD2; J gene: TRBJ2-3; CDR3 DNA: TGTGCCAGCAGCTTACCGGGACTAGCGGGAACGGATACGCAGTATTTT; CDR3 protein: CASSLPGLAGTDTQYF